This T cell receptor (beta chain) was identified during a study of blood T cell repertoires in COVID-19. Study-wide context: The United States, Italy and Spain provided the acute and convalescent COVID-19 samples. T cells, B-cell-depleted T cells, or PBMCs provided the cDNA or gDNA that served as material.

Per the original data handling: Estimation of nucleated cell counts was performed using reference gene primer amplification. Only in-frame clones appear in the TCRdb table, and some are missing; sequencing was by immunoSEQ multiplex PCR. V and J calls and clone size are given by that table; D and trimming were obtained from the DNA. The sample has 250,000 or so clones, about nine tenths seen once; the top ten hold roughly 0.79%. Losses at the gene ends were 5 bases for V and 3 bases for J; bases not matched to a gene: 6. CDR3 length: 14 residues. Per germline, CDR1 MNHNY and CDR2 SVGAGI (reference sequence).

The sequence was collected from a man aged 25 to 45 with COVID-19, enrolled during active disease. Sequencing was done on a sample of peripheral blood. The rearrangement links TRBV6-6 to TRBJ2-7; 8 bases line up with TRBD1. Here the CDR3 reads CASSPAGGYYEQYF. The CDR3 DNA follows: TGTGCCAGCAGTCCTGCAGGGGGCTACTACGAGCAGTACTTC.